This is a list of T cell receptor beta chains from one sample in a study of blood T cell repertoires in COVID-19. The method was immunoSEQ multiplex PCR; TCRdb's version includes in-frame clones alone and lacks a portion of them. The sample includes approximately 60,000 clones, 86% of them seen just once. Sequencing input: peripheral blood. These receptors were obtained from a man aged 50 to 60 with active COVID-19. CDR3s include the opening cysteine and the closing phenylalanine or tryptophan. The order of the fields is clone size, D gene, V gene, J gene, CDR3 DNA, CDR3 protein. D genes are given only for firm matches. Clone size is given for some rows only: seen once, a few or many times, or a class if the clone is expanded.

NA	NA	TRBV7-6	TRBJ2-2	TGTGCCAGCAGCTTAGGCGCCAGGGGCACCGGGGAGCTGTTTTTT	CASSLGARGTGELFF
NA	TRBD1	TRBV27	TRBJ1-1	TGTGCCAGTTCGACAGGGCTGAACACTGAAGCTTTCTTT	CASSTGLNTEAFF
NA	TRBD2	TRBV19	TRBJ2-3	TGTGCCACCCGTAGAGGTAGCGGGGGGACTAGCACAGATACGCAGTATTTT	CATRRGSGGTSTDTQYF
NA	NA	TRBV21-1	TRBJ2-5	TGTGCCAGCAGCAGGAGGGCTCAAGAGACCCAGTACTTC	CASSRRAQETQYF
NA	TRBD1	TRBV6-5	TRBJ2-5	TGTGCCAGCAGTTACTCCGCAGGGGGCCAAGAGACCCAGTACTTC	CASSYSAGGQETQYF
NA	TRBD2	TRBV5-1	TRBJ2-2	TGCGCCAGCAGCCCGGAGGGTCTAGCGGGGGCCACAACCGGGGAGCTGTTTTTT	CASSPEGLAGATTGELFF
NA	TRBD2	TRBV6-2/TRBV6-3	TRBJ2-5	TGTGCCAGCAGCCCTCAGACTAGCGGGGGACGGGAGACCCAGTACTTC	CASSPQTSGGRETQYF
NA	TRBD2	TRBV7-9	TRBJ2-2	TGTGCCAGCAGCCCGGCCCAACTAGCGGGCTACACCGGGGAGCTGTTTTTT	CASSPAQLAGYTGELFF
NA	TRBD2	TRBV10-1	TRBJ2-3	TGCGCCAGCAGTGAGTCGGGGTCTTCTAGCGGGGGTTCCACAGATACGCAGTATTTT	CASSESGSSSGGSTDTQYF
NA	TRBD2	TRBV28	TRBJ2-1	TGTGCCAGCAGTTTAACCGGGACTAACTACAATGAGCAGTTCTTC	CASSLTGTNYNEQFF
NA	NA	TRBV19	TRBJ1-2	TGTGCCAGTGGGACGGGAGGGTATGGCTACACCTTC	CASGTGGYGYTF
NA	TRBD1	TRBV11-1	TRBJ2-5	TGTGCCAGCAAACCGGACAGGGTCCAAGAGACCCAGTACTTC	CASKPDRVQETQYF
NA	NA	TRBV11-2	TRBJ2-5	TGTGCCAGCAGCTTAGTGAGGGGGCAAGAGACCCAGTACTTC	CASSLVRGQETQYF
NA	TRBD1	TRBV6-4	TRBJ2-2	TGTGCCAGCAGTGGTCCTCCGGGACAGGGCGACACCGGGGAGCTGTTTTTT	CASSGPPGQGDTGELFF
NA	TRBD1	TRBV9	TRBJ1-4	TGTGCCAGCAGCGGGGGACAGCTTAATGAAAAACTGTTTTTT	CASSGGQLNEKLFF
few	NA	TRBV29-1	TRBJ2-7	TGCAGCGCTGGACAGTCCTACGAGCAGTACTTC	CSAGQSYEQYF
NA	TRBD2	TRBV7-6	TRBJ2-5	TGTGCCAGCAGCTCCCTGGGACTAGCGGAGGAGGGAGAGACCCAGTACTTC	CASSSLGLAEEGETQYF
NA	TRBD1	TRBV7-9	TRBJ1-4	TGTGCCAGCACCCGGACAGGGGTTAATGAAAAACTGTTTTTT	CASTRTGVNEKLFF
once	NA	TRBV7-2	TRBJ1-2	TGTGCCAGCAGCTTTGCGGGGTTTGGTGGCTACACCTTC	CASSFAGFGGYTF
NA	TRBD1	TRBV29-1	TRBJ1-5	TGCAGCGTCGGACAGGGCTCCAATCAGCCCCAGCATTTT	CSVGQGSNQPQHF
NA	TRBD2	TRBV3-1/TRBV3-2	TRBJ2-7	TGTGCCAGCAGCCGAGGGACTAGCGGGGCTCCCTACGAGCAGTACTTC	CASSRGTSGAPYEQYF
NA	TRBD2	TRBV3-1/TRBV3-2	TRBJ2-7	TGTGCCAGCAGCCCAGGTGGGGGGGACGCCTACGAGCAGTACTTC	CASSPGGGDAYEQYF
NA	NA	TRBV12-5	TRBJ2-1	TGTGCTAGTAAGGGGGACTCCTACAATGAGCAGTTCTTC	CASKGDSYNEQFF
NA	TRBD1	TRBV12-3/TRBV12-4	TRBJ2-3	TGTGCCAGCAGTTTGACAGGGGGGGATACGCAGTATTTT	CASSLTGGDTQYF
NA	NA	TRBV5-5	TRBJ2-1	TGTGCCAGCAGCTCCGCTTCCCGCGATGAGCAGTTCTTC	CASSSASRDEQFF
once	TRBD2	TRBV6-2/TRBV6-3	TRBJ2-7	TGTGCCAGCAGTTACTCGCGGCTAGCGGGGGGGCGAGAGCAGTACTTC	CASSYSRLAGGREQYF
NA	NA	TRBV21-1	TRBJ1-1	TGTGCCAGCAGCAAAGGGGGGGACACTGAAGCTTTCTTT	CASSKGGDTEAFF
few	TRBD2	TRBV7-8	TRBJ2-5	TGTGCCAGCAGCTTAGATGCTAGCGGGGGGTACCTAGGCACGGAGACCCAGTACTTC	CASSLDASGGYLGTETQYF
NA	TRBD2	TRBV7-6	TRBJ2-3	TGTGCCAGCAGCTTAGGACTAGCGGGGAGGGCTAGCACAGATACGCAGTATTTT	CASSLGLAGRASTDTQYF
NA	NA	TRBV3-1/TRBV3-2	TRBJ2-7	TGTGCCAGCAGCCAAGTCCCCAGGGACGAGCAGTACTTC	CASSQVPRDEQYF
few	TRBD1	TRBV6-5	TRBJ1-5	TGTGCCAGCAGTTACGCAGGGGGCTGGAATCAGCCCCAGCATTTT	CASSYAGGWNQPQHF
NA	NA	TRBV7-2	TRBJ2-3	TGTGCCAGCAGCTTCGACAGCGAGTGGACAGATACGCAGTATTTT	CASSFDSEWTDTQYF
NA	TRBD1	TRBV10-3	TRBJ2-7	TGTGCCATCAGTGAACCCCAGACAGGGAATAACGAGCAGTACTTC	CAISEPQTGNNEQYF
NA	TRBD1	TRBV30	TRBJ1-6	TGTGCCTGGGACAGGGGGCTTGGATCACCCCTCCACTTT	CAWDRGLGSPLHF
NA	NA	TRBV19	TRBJ1-2	TGTGCCAGTAGTCCCCCAATTAACTATGGCTACACCTTC	CASSPPINYGYTF
once	TRBD1	TRBV5-4	TRBJ2-7	TGTGCCAGCAGCCGAGCGGGACAGGGAGGCGACGAGCAGTACTTC	CASSRAGQGGDEQYF
NA	NA	TRBV3-1/TRBV3-2	TRBJ2-7	TGTGCCAGCAGCCAAGGCCCGGGTATCAAGTACGAGCAGTACTTC	CASSQGPGIKYEQYF
NA	NA	TRBV28	TRBJ1-4	TGTGCCAGCAGTTTTGAGGACAGCAATAGTGAAAAACTGTTTTTT	CASSFEDSNSEKLFF